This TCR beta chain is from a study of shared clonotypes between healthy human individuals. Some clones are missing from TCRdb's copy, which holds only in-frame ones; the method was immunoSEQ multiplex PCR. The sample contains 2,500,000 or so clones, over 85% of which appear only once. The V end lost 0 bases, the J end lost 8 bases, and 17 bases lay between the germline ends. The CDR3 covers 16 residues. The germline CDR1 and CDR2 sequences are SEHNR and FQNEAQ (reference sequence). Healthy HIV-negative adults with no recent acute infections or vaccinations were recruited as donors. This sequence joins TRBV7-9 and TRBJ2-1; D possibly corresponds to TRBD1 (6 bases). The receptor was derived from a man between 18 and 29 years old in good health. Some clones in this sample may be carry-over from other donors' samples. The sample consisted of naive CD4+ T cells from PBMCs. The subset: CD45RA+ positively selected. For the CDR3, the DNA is TGTGCCAGCAGCTTAGCTCCCGGTTCAGGGGTCCATGAGCAGTTCTTC. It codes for CASSLAPGSGVHEQFF.